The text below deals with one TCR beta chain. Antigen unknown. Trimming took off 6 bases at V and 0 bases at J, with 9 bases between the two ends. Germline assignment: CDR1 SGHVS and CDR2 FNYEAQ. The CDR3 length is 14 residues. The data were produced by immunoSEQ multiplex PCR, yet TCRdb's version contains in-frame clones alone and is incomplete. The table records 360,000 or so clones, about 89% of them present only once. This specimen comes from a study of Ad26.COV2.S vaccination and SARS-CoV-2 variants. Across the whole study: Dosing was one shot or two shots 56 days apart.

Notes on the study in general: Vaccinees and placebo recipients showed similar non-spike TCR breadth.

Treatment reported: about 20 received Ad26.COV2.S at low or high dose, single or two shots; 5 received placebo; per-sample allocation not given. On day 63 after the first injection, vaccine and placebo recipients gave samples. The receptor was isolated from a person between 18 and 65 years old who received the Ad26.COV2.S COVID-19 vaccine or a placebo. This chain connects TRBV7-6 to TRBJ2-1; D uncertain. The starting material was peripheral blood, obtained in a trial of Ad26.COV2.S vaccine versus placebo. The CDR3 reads CASRGPSSYNEQFF. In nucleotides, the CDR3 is TGTGCCAGCAGAGGGCCCTCCTCCTACAATGAGCAGTTCTTC. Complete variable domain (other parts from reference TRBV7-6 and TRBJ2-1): GAGVSQSPRYKVTKRGQDVALRCDPISGHVSLYWYRQALGQGPEFLTYFNYEAQQDKSGLPNDRFSAERPEGSISTLTIQRTEQRDSAMYRCASRGPSSYNEQFFGPGTRLTVL.